The TCR beta chain described here comes from a study of blood T cell repertoires in COVID-19. The CDR3 extends over 15 amino acids. With 0 bases clipped from V and 7 bases from J, the junction kept 5 bases outside the gene matches. CDR1 is MRHNA, CDR2 SNTAGT, per germline. Sequencing used immunoSEQ multiplex PCR; TCRdb keeps in-frame clones, though not all of them. The sample has about 170,000 clones, 65% to 85% seen once; the top ten hold about a tenth. Sequenced material: peripheral blood. The receptor's source is a man between 65 and 80 years old with active or convalescent COVID-19. The V and J genes are TRBV6-4 and TRBJ2-1; 8 bases line up with TRBD2. The CDR3 DNA reads as TGTGCCAGCAGTGACTCGGTAGCGGGACGGAATGAGCAGTTCTTC. Amino acid sequence: CASSDSVAGRNEQFF.